A selection of T cell receptor beta chains follows, all from one sample in a study of OX40 agonist ivuxolimab in advanced cancers. The method was immunoSEQ multiplex PCR; TCRdb's version includes in-frame clones alone and lacks a portion of them. The data show under 70,000 clones, 86% seen once. The material sequenced was CD4+ or CD8+ T cells sorted from blood, taken in a trial of the OX40 agonist ivuxolimab. Receptors were obtained from an adult with an advanced solid tumor such as melanoma, head and neck, liver or kidney cancer. Both conserved end residues are part of each CDR3. The order of the fields is V gene, clone size, D gene, J gene, CDR3 length, CDR3 protein, CDR3 DNA. D genes are given only for firm matches. Clone size is shown for a subset of rows, as once, few, many or a class of expanded clone.

V: TRBV19
size: .
D: .
J: TRBJ1-5
length: 19
CDR3: CASQSRTPGQGFLNQPQHF
DNA: TGTGCCAGTCAATCGCGGACACCGGGACAAGGGTTCCTTAATCAGCCCCAGCATTTT

V: TRBV28
size: .
D: .
J: TRBJ1-6
length: 14
CDR3: CASSPNTNNSPLHF
DNA: TGTGCCAGCAGTCCAAATACTAATAATTCACCCCTCCACTTT

V: TRBV18
size: .
D: .
J: TRBJ1-6
length: 14
CDR3: CASSPGGEFSPLHF
DNA: TGTGCCAGCTCACCAGGGGGGGAATTTTCACCCCTCCACTTT

V: TRBV28
size: .
D: .
J: TRBJ1-1
length: 11
CDR3: CASSLLSKAFF
DNA: TGTGCCAGCAGTTTATTGTCCAAAGCTTTCTTT

V: TRBV7-9
size: .
D: .
J: TRBJ1-1
length: 15
CDR3: CASSLNWGGRTEAFF
DNA: TGTGCCAGCAGCTTAAATTGGGGAGGTAGGACTGAAGCTTTCTTT

V: TRBV4-1
size: .
D: .
J: TRBJ2-5
length: 16
CDR3: CASSQLSGLNQETQYF
DNA: TGCGCCAGCAGCCAACTAAGCGGACTTAATCAAGAGACCCAGTACTTC

V: TRBV5-5
size: few
D: .
J: TRBJ1-4
length: 14
CDR3: CASSPGGVWEKLFF
DNA: TGTGCCAGCAGCCCGGGCGGGGTTTGGGAAAAACTGTTTTTT

V: TRBV6-5
size: .
D: .
J: TRBJ2-6
length: 15
CDR3: CASSQDGSGANVLTF
DNA: TGTGCCAGCAGCCAGGATGGGTCTGGGGCCAACGTCCTGACTTTC

V: TRBV5-5
size: .
D: .
J: TRBJ1-6
length: 16
CDR3: CASSLRSSGADSPLHF
DNA: TGTGCCAGCAGCTTGCGGTCCTCAGGGGCGGATTCACCCCTCCACTTT

V: TRBV5-6
size: few
D: TRBD1
J: TRBJ1-5
length: 15
CDR3: CASSLDRQGGQPQHF
DNA: TGTGCCAGCAGCTTGGATCGACAGGGGGGTCAGCCCCAGCATTTT

V: TRBV28
size: once
D: .
J: TRBJ1-2
length: 14
CDR3: CASLSGGARNGYTF
DNA: TGTGCCAGCCTAAGCGGGGGGGCCCGGAATGGCTACACCTTC

V: TRBV5-4
size: few
D: .
J: TRBJ1-2
length: 12
CDR3: CASSIEIHGYTF
DNA: TGTGCCAGCAGCATCGAGATACATGGCTACACCTTC

V: TRBV18
size: .
D: .
J: TRBJ1-4
length: 14
CDR3: CASSPAGGNEKLFF
DNA: TGTGCCAGCTCACCCGCAGGCGGGAATGAAAAACTGTTTTTT

V: TRBV7-2
size: .
D: .
J: TRBJ1-5
length: 13
CDR3: CASSAGFNQPQHF
DNA: TGTGCCAGCAGCGCAGGTTTCAATCAGCCCCAGCATTTT

V: TRBV7-8
size: .
D: .
J: TRBJ1-1
length: 13
CDR3: CASSLGTLTEAFF
DNA: TGTGCCAGCAGCTTAGGGACCCTGACTGAAGCTTTCTTT